This T cell receptor (beta chain) originates from a study of blood T cell repertoires in COVID-19 (TCRdb year 2020). Describing the broader study: Samples from collaborators originated in the United States, Italy and Spain and spanned both the acute and convalescent phases of COVID-19. The samples were drawn from the first 160 participants of the ongoing ImmuneRACE study and from some 1,300 subjects provided by 6 global collaborators. Subjects who had been exposed to COVID-19, were actively infected with it, or had recovered from it provided the deeply sampled blood TCRbeta repertoires that made up the dataset. Sample metadata almost always included a de-identified subject ID, COVID-19 status, age in years and sex. The material from the prospective study consisted of cDNA or gDNA derived from T cells, B-cell-depleted T cells, or PBMCs. Where available, HLA class I and class II types were obtained from metadata supplied by the sample provider rather than from assay-based typing. The repertoires were released in a freely available public database intended as a resource for research on the immune response to SARS-CoV-2.

Overall study outcomes, separate from this receptor: How much clinical and demographic metadata was included differed by source and by participant, and the metadata was provided uncurated.

From a lookup of the germline V gene, CDR1 and CDR2 are MNHNS and SASEGT. The CDR3 runs 14 residues from the cysteine to the phenylalanine. Only the CDR3 portion is preserved as DNA: 42 bases, with reading frame beginning at the first base. V loses 2 bases of germline sequence and J loses 1 base, and the interval between the two ends is 5 bases. TCRbeta CDR3 regions were amplified from genomic DNA using the immunoSEQ Assay, a bias-controlled multiplex PCR. For the original study's pipeline: Nucleated cell counts per sample were estimated from amplification of reference gene primers within the assay. To quantify the absolute abundance of each unique TCRbeta CDR3 rearrangement, sequence reads were collapsed and filtered. For each sample, productive Simpson clonality was calculated as the square root of Simpson's diversity index across productive rearrangements. TCRdb took this table from immuneACCESS and kept in-frame rearrangements with V and J called. Such tables lack part of the clones; where checked against another copy, unresolved V genes explain under half of the gap, and the rest is unexplained. Clone size and V and J calls were adopted from that table, with D and trimming inferred from the DNA. The sample table lists fewer than 400,000 clones, around 88% of them with a count of one. In total, the top ten clones hold approximately 3% of the sample.

The collaborating institutions used their own protocols to collect whole blood in K2EDTA tubes. For TCRbeta analysis, collaborator samples were shipped as frozen whole blood, as isolated PBMCs, or as DNA extracted from either sample type. Notes on this clone: The antigen this receptor binds is unknown. Base qualities are not recorded, but no much larger clone differs from it by a single base.

Sequencing input: peripheral blood. This receptor was identified in a man younger than 40 with active or convalescent COVID-19. The chain is made from TRBV6-1 and TRBJ2-2, with no confident D gene call. The DNA sequence follows: TGTGCCAGCAGTGAAATCGGGAACACCGGGGAGCTGTTTTTT. This gives the protein CASSEIGNTGELFF.